This TCR beta chain was profiled in a study of T cells in Graves' hyperthyroidism and ophthalmopathy. Across the study: Prior to any treatment, at the point of initial diagnosis, peripheral blood was collected.

The investigators amplified TCR beta CDR3 regions from RNA transcripts. First-round RT-PCR with HTBI primers amplified the TCR CDR3 region. A single record per CDR3 protein comes from TCRdb applying MiXCR to the multiplex PCR reads. Of 350,000 to 400,000 distinct CDR3 sequences in the sample, 15% to 20% were seen once. This clonotype was observed many times. Hyperthyroidism in the patients, aged 18 to 65, was newly diagnosed and under 2 months in duration. Clinical symptoms, serum thyroxine and TRAb, thyroid ultrasound and orbital computed tomography together formed the diagnostic basis. Losses at the gene ends were 5 bases for V and 2 bases for J; bases not matched to a gene: 9. The CDR3 contains 16 residues. CDR1 and CDR2 from the germline V gene are DFQATT and SNEGSKA (reference sequence).

This receptor was obtained from a woman under 30 with Graves' hyperthyroidism. The chain links TRBV20-1 to TRBJ2-6; 7 bases fit TRBD1. The sequenced sample was blood. The CDR3 DNA reads as TGCAGTGCTCCTATTGACAGGGCGGCTGGGGCCAACGTCCTGACTTTC. Its translation is CSAPIDRAAGANVLTF.